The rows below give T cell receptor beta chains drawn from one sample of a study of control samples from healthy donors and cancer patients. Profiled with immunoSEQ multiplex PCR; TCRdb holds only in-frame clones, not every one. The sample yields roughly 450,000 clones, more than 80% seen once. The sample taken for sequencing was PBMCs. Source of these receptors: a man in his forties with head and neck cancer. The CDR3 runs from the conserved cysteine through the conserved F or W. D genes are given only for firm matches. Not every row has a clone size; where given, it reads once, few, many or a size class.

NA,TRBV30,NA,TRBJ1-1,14,CAWSVPGIRAEAFF,TGTGCCTGGAGTGTACCAGGGATTCGCGCTGAAGCTTTCTTT
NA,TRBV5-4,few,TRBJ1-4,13,CASSRTTGEKLFF,TGTGCCAGCAGCCGTACAACGGGGGAAAAACTGTTTTTT
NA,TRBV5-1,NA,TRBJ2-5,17,CASSLGRGGIRVETQYF,TGCGCCAGCAGCTTGGGAAGGGGCGGGATTCGGGTTGAGACCCAGTACTTC
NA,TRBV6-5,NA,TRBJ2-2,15,CASSPRTDFTGELFF,TGTGCCAGCAGCCCAAGGACAGATTTCACCGGGGAGCTGTTTTTT
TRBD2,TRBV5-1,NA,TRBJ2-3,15,CASSWSGREIDTQYF,TGCGCCAGCAGCTGGAGCGGGAGGGAGATAGATACGCAGTATTTT
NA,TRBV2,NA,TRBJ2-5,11,CASSPQETQYF,TGTGCCAGCAGTCCTCAAGAGACCCAGTACTTC
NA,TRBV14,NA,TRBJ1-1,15,CASSNSGGSNTEAFF,TGTGCCAGCAGCAATTCGGGGGGCTCGAACACTGAAGCTTTCTTT
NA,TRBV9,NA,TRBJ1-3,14,CASSPQSSGNTIYF,TGTGCCAGCAGCCCACAAAGCTCTGGAAACACCATATATTTT
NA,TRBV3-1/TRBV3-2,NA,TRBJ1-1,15,CASSSYTREDTEAFF,TGTGCCAGCAGCTCCTACACCAGGGAGGACACTGAAGCTTTCTTT
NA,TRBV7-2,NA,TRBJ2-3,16,CASSLMASPSTDTQYF,TGTGCCAGCAGCTTGATGGCCTCACCTAGCACAGATACGCAGTATTTT
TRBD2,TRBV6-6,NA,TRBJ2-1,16,CASSGGRSGSYNEQFF,TGTGCCAGCAGTGGGGGTCGGAGCGGGAGTTACAATGAGCAGTTCTTC
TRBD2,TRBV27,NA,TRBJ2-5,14,CASSLRLASRTQYF,TGTGCCAGCAGTTTACGACTAGCGTCGCGGACCCAGTACTTC
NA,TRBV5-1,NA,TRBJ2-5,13,CASSLQGQETQYF,TGCGCCAGCAGCCTCCAGGGCCAAGAGACCCAGTACTTC
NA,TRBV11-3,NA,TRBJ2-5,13,CASSLDPGKTQYF,TGTGCCAGCAGCTTAGATCCCGGCAAGACCCAGTACTTC
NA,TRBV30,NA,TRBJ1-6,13,CAQGRQGNSPLHF,TGTGCCCAGGGAAGGCAGGGGAACTCACCCCTCCACTTT
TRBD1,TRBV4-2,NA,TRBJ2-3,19,CASSQDLGTGTISTDTQYF,TGTGCCAGCAGCCAAGATTTGGGGACAGGTACCATTAGCACAGATACGCAGTATTTT
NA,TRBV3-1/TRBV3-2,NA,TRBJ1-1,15,CASSQGGRPNTEAFF,TGTGCCAGCAGCCAAGGAGGAAGACCAAACACTGAAGCTTTCTTT
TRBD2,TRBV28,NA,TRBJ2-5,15,CASSEGGSLQETQYF,TGTGCCAGCAGTGAGGGCGGGAGCCTACAAGAGACCCAGTACTTC
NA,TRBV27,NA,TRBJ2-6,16,CASSFFTSSGANVLTF,TGTGCCAGCAGTTTTTTCACTAGCTCTGGGGCCAACGTCCTGACTTTC
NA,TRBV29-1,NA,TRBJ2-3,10,CSVEATRQYF,TGCAGCGTTGAAGCGACGCGGCAGTATTTT
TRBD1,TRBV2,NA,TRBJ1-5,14,CASSERQGSQPQHF,TGTGCCAGCAGCGAGAGACAGGGCTCTCAGCCCCAGCATTTT
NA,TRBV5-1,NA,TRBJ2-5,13,CASSPPGRETQYF,TGCGCCAGCAGTCCCCCAGGGCGAGAGACCCAGTACTTC
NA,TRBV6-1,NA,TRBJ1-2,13,CASSDAQSGGYTF,TGTGCCAGCAGTGATGCGCAGTCCGGAGGCTACACCTTC
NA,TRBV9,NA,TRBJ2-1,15,CASSVDGFSYNEQFF,TGTGCCAGCAGCGTAGATGGATTCTCCTACAATGAGCAGTTCTTC
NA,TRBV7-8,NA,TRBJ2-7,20,CASSSRRRTEVSGISYEQYF,TGTGCCAGCAGCTCCCGTCGTAGGACGGAAGTTAGCGGCATCTCCTACGAGCAGTACTTC
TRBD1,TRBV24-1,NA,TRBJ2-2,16,CATSKGGQGPTGELFF,TGTGCCACCAGCAAAGGGGGACAGGGACCCACCGGGGAGCTGTTTTTT
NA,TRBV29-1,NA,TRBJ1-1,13,CSVEVNLDTEAFF,TGCAGCGTTGAAGTAAACCTCGACACTGAAGCTTTCTTT
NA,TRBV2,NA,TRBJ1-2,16,CASSEALPGISYGYTF,TGTGCCAGCAGTGAAGCGCTTCCAGGTATCAGCTATGGCTACACCTTC
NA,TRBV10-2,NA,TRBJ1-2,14,CASSESHSNYGYTF,TGCGCCAGCAGTGAGTCGCACAGCAACTATGGCTACACCTTC
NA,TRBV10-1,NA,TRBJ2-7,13,CASSIADSYEQYF,TGCGCCAGCAGTATCGCGGACTCCTACGAGCAGTACTTC
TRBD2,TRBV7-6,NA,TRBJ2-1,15,CASSSDGGASSEQFF,TGTGCCAGCAGCTCCGACGGGGGGGCCTCGAGTGAGCAGTTCTTC
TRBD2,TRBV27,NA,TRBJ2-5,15,CASSGGTSGKETQYF,TGTGCCAGCAGTGGTGGGACTAGCGGGAAAGAGACCCAGTACTTC
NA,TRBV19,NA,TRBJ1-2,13,CASSIIWLDGYTF,TGTGCCAGTAGTATAATATGGCTGGATGGCTACACCTTC
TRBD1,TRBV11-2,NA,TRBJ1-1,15,CASRPGTGGEREAFF,TGTGCCAGCAGGCCCGGGACAGGGGGCGAACGTGAAGCTTTCTTT
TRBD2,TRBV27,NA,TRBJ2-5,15,CASSTLAGGGETQYF,TGTGCCAGCAGTACCCTAGCGGGGGGGGGAGAGACCCAGTACTTC
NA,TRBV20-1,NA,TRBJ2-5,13,CSASYPDKETQYF,TGCAGTGCTAGTTATCCCGATAAAGAGACCCAGTACTTC
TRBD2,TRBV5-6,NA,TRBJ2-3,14,CASSIGTSADTQYF,TGTGCCAGCAGCATCGGGACTAGCGCAGATACGCAGTATTTT
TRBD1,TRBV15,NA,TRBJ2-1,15,CATSRPGQGRNEQFF,TGTGCCACCAGCAGACCGGGACAGGGTCGGAATGAGCAGTTCTTC
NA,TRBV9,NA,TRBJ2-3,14,CASSVAVGTDTQYF,TGTGCCAGCAGCGTGGCAGTTGGCACAGATACGCAGTATTTT
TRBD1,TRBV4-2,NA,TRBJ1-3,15,CASSPRQGLGNTIYF,TGTGCCAGCAGCCCTCGACAGGGATTAGGAAACACCATATATTTT
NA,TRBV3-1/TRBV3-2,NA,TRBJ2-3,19,CASSQEGGGPFTGTDTQYF,TGTGCCAGCAGCCAAGAGGGTGGGGGCCCCTTCACTGGGACAGATACGCAGTATTTT
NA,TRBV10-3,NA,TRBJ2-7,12,CAISSTTYEQYF,TGTGCCATCAGTTCAACGACCTACGAGCAGTACTTC
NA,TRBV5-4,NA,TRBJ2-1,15,CASSPSLSIYNEQFF,TGTGCCAGCAGCCCGAGTTTATCCATTTACAATGAGCAGTTCTTC
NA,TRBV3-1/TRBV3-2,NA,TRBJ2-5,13,CASSLTGLETQYF,TGTGCCAGCAGCTTGACTGGCCTGGAGACCCAGTACTTC
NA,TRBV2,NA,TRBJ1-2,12,CASSAGAYGYTF,TGTGCCAGCAGTGCGGGAGCTTATGGCTACACCTTC
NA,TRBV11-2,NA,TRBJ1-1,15,CASSLSHRENTEAFF,TGTGCCAGCAGCTTATCTCACAGGGAAAACACTGAAGCTTTCTTT